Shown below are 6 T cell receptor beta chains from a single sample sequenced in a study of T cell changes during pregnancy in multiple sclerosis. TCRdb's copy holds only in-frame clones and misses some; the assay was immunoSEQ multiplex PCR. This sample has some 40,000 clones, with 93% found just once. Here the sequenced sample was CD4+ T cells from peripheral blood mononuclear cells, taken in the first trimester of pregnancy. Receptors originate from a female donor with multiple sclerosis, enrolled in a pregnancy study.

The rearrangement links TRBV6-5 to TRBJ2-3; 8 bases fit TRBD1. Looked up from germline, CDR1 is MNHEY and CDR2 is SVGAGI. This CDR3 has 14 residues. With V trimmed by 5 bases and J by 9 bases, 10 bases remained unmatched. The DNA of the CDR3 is TGTGCCAGCAGTAGTCCCGGGACAGGATACACGCAGTATTTT. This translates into CASSSPGTGYTQYF.

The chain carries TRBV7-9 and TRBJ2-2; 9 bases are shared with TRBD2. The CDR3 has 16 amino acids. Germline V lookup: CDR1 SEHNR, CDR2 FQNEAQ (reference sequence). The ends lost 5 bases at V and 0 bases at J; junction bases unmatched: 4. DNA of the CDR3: TGTGCCAGCAGCGCTTCTAGCGGGGCGAACACCGGGGAGCTGTTTTTT. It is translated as CASSASSGANTGELFF.

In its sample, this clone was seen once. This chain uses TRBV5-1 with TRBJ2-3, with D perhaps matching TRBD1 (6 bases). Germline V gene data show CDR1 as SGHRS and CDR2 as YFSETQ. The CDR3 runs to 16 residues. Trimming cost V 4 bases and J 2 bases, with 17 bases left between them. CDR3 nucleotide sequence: TGCGCCAGCAGCCCACGACAGGAACCCTACACAGATACGCAGTATTTT. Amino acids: CASSPRQEPYTDTQYF.

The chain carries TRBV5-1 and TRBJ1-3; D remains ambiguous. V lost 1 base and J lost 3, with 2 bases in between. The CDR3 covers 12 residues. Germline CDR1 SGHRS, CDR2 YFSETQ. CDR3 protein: CASSLYGNTIYF. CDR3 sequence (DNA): TGCGCCAGCAGCTTGTATGGAAACACCATATATTTT.

CDR3 bases: TGTGCCAGTACCAGACAGGCCGATCAGCCCCAGCATTTT. It encodes CASTRQADQPQHF. This chain connects TRBV19 to TRBJ1-5, with D maybe TRBD1 (6 bases). CDR1 is LNHDA, CDR2 SQIVND, per germline (reference sequence). The CDR3 consists of 13 residues. V lost 7 bases, J lost 5 bases, and 12 bases lay in between.

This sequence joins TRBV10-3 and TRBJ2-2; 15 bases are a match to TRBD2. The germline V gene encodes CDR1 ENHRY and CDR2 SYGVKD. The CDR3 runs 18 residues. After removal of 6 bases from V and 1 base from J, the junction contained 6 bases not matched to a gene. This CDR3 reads CAISRTSGRAGNTGELFF. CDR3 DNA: TGTGCCATCAGCCGGACTAGCGGGAGGGCCGGGAACACCGGGGAGCTGTTTTTT.